The sequence of this TCR beta chain was determined in a study of shared clonotypes between healthy human individuals. General study points: What limited the represented genetic and exposure-history diversity was the small number of donors.

The ends were cut back, 2 bases at V and 5 bases at J, with 7 bases in the middle. The length of the CDR3 is 13 residues. Per germline, CDR1 WSHSY and CDR2 SAAADI. Unsorted PBMC DNA was sequenced on ten immunoSEQ deep assay plates. The table came from immunoSEQ multiplex PCR; TCRdb's copy has only in-frame clones and leaves some out. The data show about 490,000 clones, 78% seen once. As regards this clone: Its specificity is not known.

V gene TRBV10-2 combines with J gene TRBJ1-5; the D is unclear. The sequence derives from a woman aged 40 to 50 in good health. Some clones in this sample may be carry-over from other donors' samples. The sequencing input was PBMCs. CDR3 in DNA: TGCGCCAGCAGTGAGATACGGGATCAGCCCCAGCATTTT. Protein sequence: CASSEIRDQPQHF.